This T cell receptor beta chain originates from a study of shared clonotypes between healthy human individuals. Whole-study findings and limits: Researchers sampled only blood; tissue repertoires likely differ. Clonotypes shared by all four sorted-subset donors had higher generation probabilities than non-shared clonotypes.

Genomic DNA of every subset was divided equally among multiple immunoSEQ plates. The repertoire was sequenced with immunoSEQ multiplex PCR; TCRdb's copy has only in-frame clones and lacks some. The repertoire consists of over a million clones, with around 74% occurring once and the leading ten covering 1.4%. The length of the CDR3 is 14 residues. V dropped 6 bases and J dropped 1 base, with 7 bases sitting between them. Germline assignment: CDR1 LGHNA and CDR2 YSLEER. CD4+ cells were split into CD45RA+ naive and CD45RA-negative memory subsets. Turning to this clone: Antigen unknown.

Input material: memory CD4+ T cells sorted from blood. Indicated subset: CD45RA-negative fraction. The chain employs TRBV4-3 and TRBJ1-6; no firm D call. The source of this sequence is a man aged 18 to 30 in good health. CDR3 coding DNA: TGCGCCAGCAGTATGGGTTCCTATAATTCACCCCTCCACTTT. Its protein product is CASSMGSYNSPLHF.